This TCR beta chain was recorded in a study of molecular identifiers for immune sequencing clone quantification. TCRdb re-analysed the PCR reads in MiXCR, keeping a single row per CDR3 protein. The sample holds hundreds of thousands of distinct CDR3 sequences; about 25% are singletons and the top ten take 0.78%. Naive CD8 T cell sorting was performed on the CD8+CD4-CCR7+CD45RA+ phenotype. This clonotype came up many times. The target antigen is unknown. Regarding the study as a whole: Underestimated sizes of highly expanded clones could result from identical TCR molecules that share a barcode. Over 97% of CMV-specific effector molecules, but under 1% of naive ones, were in clones above 20 copies.

Germline V gene lookup returns CDR1 MGHDK and CDR2 SYGVNS. Trimming stripped 6 bases from V and 5 bases from J, with 5 bases between. This CDR3 spans 11 amino acids. The chain joins TRBV25-1 to TRBJ2-1, with D uncertain. Sequencing used naive CD8+ T cells from blood, with Jurkat cell RNA spiked in. Described subset: FACS-sorted CD8+CD4-CCR7+CD45RA+ naive T cells. This TCR derives from a human donor in good health. Some libraries in this study had Jurkat cell RNA spiked in. This chain's CDR3 is CASRANNEQFF. In DNA form, the CDR3 reads TGTGCCAGCAGGGCCAACAATGAGCAGTTCTTC.